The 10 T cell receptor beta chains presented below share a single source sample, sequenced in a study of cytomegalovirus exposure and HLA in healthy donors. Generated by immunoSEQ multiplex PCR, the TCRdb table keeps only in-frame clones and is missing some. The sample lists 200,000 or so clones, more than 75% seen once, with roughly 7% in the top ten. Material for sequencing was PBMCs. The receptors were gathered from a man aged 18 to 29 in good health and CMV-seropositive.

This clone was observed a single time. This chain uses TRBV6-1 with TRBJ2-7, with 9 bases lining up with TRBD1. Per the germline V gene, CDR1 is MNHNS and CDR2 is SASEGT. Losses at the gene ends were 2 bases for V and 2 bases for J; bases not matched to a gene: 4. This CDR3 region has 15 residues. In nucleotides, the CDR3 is TGTGCCAGCAGTGAATATGGGACAGGGCCCTACGAGCAGTACTTC. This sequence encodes CASSEYGTGPYEQYF.

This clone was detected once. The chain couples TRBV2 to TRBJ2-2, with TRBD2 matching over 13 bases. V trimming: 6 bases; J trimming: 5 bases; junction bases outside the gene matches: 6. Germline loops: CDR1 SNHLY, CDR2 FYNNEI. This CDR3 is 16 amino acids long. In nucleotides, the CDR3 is TGTGCCAGCAGACGACTAGCGGGAGGACAAACCGGGGAGCTGTTTTTT. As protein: CASRRLAGGQTGELFF.

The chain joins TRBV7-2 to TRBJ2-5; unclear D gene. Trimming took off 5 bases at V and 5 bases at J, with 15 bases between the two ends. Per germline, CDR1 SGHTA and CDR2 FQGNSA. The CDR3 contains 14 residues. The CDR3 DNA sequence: TGTGCCAGCAGCCCCGAGGCGTACCGGGAGACCCAGTACTTC. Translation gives CASSPEAYRETQYF.

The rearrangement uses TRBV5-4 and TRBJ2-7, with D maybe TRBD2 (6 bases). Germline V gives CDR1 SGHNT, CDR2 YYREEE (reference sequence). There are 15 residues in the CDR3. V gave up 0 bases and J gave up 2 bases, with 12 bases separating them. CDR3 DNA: TGTGCCAGCAGCTTGGGGAGGGAGGAGGCCTACGAGCAGTACTTC. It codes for CASSLGREEAYEQYF.

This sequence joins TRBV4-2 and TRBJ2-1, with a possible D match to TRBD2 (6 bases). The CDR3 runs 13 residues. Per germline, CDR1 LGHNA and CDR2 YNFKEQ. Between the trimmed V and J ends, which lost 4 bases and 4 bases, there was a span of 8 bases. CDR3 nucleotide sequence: TGTGCCAGCAGCCGCAGCGGGTACAATGAGCAGTTCTTC. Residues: CASSRSGYNEQFF.

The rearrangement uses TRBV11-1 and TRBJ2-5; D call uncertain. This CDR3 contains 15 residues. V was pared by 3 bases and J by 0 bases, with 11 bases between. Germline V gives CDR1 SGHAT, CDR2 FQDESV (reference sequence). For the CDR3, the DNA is TGTGCCAGCAGCTTTAGTAATGCGGACCAAGAGACCCAGTACTTC. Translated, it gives CASSFSNADQETQYF.

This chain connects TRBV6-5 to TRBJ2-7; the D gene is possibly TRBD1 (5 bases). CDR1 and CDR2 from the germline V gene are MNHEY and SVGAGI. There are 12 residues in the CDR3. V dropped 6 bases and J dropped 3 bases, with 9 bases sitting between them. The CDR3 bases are TGTGCCAGCAGCCCGGACAACTACGAGCAGTACTTC. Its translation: CASSPDNYEQYF.

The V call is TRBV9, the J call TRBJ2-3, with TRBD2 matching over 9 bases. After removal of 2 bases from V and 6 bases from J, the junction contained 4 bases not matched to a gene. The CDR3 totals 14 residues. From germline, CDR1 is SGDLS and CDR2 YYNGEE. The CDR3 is CASSVSGSGDTQYF. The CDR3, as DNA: TGTGCCAGCAGCGTTAGCGGGAGTGGGGATACGCAGTATTTT.

The CDR3, as DNA: TGTGCCAGCAGAACTAGCTCACTTCCCGGTGAGCAGTTCTTC. Protein product: CASRTSSLPGEQFF. This chain uses TRBV27 with TRBJ2-1; D is perhaps TRBD2 (6 bases). The CDR3 consists of 14 residues. Germline CDR1 MNHEY, CDR2 SMNVEV (reference sequence). Trimming took 6 bases from V and 9 from J, leaving 18 bases between them.

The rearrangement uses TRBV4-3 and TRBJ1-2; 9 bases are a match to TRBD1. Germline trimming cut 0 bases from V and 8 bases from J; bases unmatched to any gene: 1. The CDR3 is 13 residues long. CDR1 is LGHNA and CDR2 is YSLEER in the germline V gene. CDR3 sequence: CASSQDGTGGYTF. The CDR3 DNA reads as TGCGCCAGCAGCCAAGATGGGACAGGGGGCTACACCTTC.